This is a list of T cell receptor beta chains from one sample in a study of T-cell reconstitution after alpha-beta-depleted transplantation in children. TCRdb processed the PCR reads anew with MiXCR; each CDR3 protein has one entry. The top ten hold 0.79% of the sample, which has around 670,000 distinct CDR3 sequences, less than 15% seen once. The specimen was PBMCs, collected before TCRalphabeta/CD19-depleted stem cell transplant. The receptors shown here come from a girl aged 2 to 9 with congenital amegakaryocytic thrombocytopenia, due to receive a stem cell transplant. The CDR3 runs from the conserved cysteine through the conserved F or W. The order of the fields is clone size, D gene, J gene, V gene, CDR3 DNA, CDR3 protein. A D gene is named only where the DNA matches it firmly. Some rows mark clone size as missing; the rest say once, few, many or name a class of expanded clone.

clone size: NA
D gene: NA
J gene: TRBJ2-7
V gene: TRBV12-3/TRBV12-4
CDR3 DNA: TGTGCCAGCAGTCCACGGGTTTTACCCGGCTACGAGCAGTACTTC
CDR3 protein: CASSPRVLPGYEQYF

clone size: many
D gene: TRBD2
J gene: TRBJ2-1
V gene: TRBV12-3/TRBV12-4
CDR3 DNA: TGTGCCAGCAGTTTAGGCGCTAGCGGGCCTGACAATGAGCAGTTCTTC
CDR3 protein: CASSLGASGPDNEQFF

clone size: many
D gene: NA
J gene: TRBJ2-7
V gene: TRBV4-2
CDR3 DNA: TGTGCCAGCAGCCAAGTCGACATGACAGAAACCTACGAGCAGTACTTC
CDR3 protein: CASSQVDMTETYEQYF

clone size: many
D gene: NA
J gene: TRBJ1-2
V gene: TRBV20-1
CDR3 DNA: TGCAGTGCTAGAGTGGCGGATTATGGCTACACCTTC
CDR3 protein: CSARVADYGYTF

clone size: few
D gene: NA
J gene: TRBJ1-2
V gene: TRBV3-1
CDR3 DNA: TGTGCCAGCAGTTTTGGACGAAATGGCTACACCTTC
CDR3 protein: CASSFGRNGYTF

clone size: many
D gene: TRBD2
J gene: TRBJ2-3
V gene: TRBV12-3/TRBV12-4
CDR3 DNA: TGTGCCAGCAACAAAGAGGCGGGAGTGGTAGATACGCAGTATTTT
CDR3 protein: CASNKEAGVVDTQYF

clone size: many
D gene: TRBD2
J gene: TRBJ2-7
V gene: TRBV20-1
CDR3 DNA: TGCAGTGCTTCCGGGACTAGCGGGAGTTTATACGAGCAGTACTTC
CDR3 protein: CSASGTSGSLYEQYF

clone size: NA
D gene: NA
J gene: TRBJ2-2
V gene: TRBV20-1
CDR3 DNA: TGCAGTGCTAGCCGGACGGGGGCAACCGGGGAGCTGTTTTTT
CDR3 protein: CSASRTGATGELFF

clone size: few
D gene: TRBD2
J gene: TRBJ2-1
V gene: TRBV10-3
CDR3 DNA: TGTGCCATTTCGCGGGAGGGAGACAATGAGCAGTTCTTC
CDR3 protein: CAISREGDNEQFF

clone size: many
D gene: NA
J gene: TRBJ1-3
V gene: TRBV9
CDR3 DNA: TGTGCCAGCAGCGTCAGACAGTACTCTGGAAACACCATATATTTT
CDR3 protein: CASSVRQYSGNTIYF

clone size: many
D gene: NA
J gene: TRBJ2-6
V gene: TRBV5-1
CDR3 DNA: TGCGCCAGCAGCTTGGAACCTTCTGGGGCCAACGTCCTGACTTTC
CDR3 protein: CASSLEPSGANVLTF

clone size: many
D gene: TRBD1
J gene: TRBJ2-2
V gene: TRBV12-3/TRBV12-4
CDR3 DNA: TGTGCCAGCAGTTTTTACAGGGGAGAAGGGGAGCTGTTTTTT
CDR3 protein: CASSFYRGEGELFF

clone size: many
D gene: NA
J gene: TRBJ1-3
V gene: TRBV5-5
CDR3 DNA: TGTGCCAGCAGCTGGGCCGGGACCGGCGGAAACACCATATATTTT
CDR3 protein: CASSWAGTGGNTIYF

clone size: NA
D gene: TRBD2
J gene: TRBJ2-7
V gene: TRBV5-1
CDR3 DNA: TGCGCCAGCAGCTTGGACCTAGCGGGAGAAGTAATGGCCTACGAGCAGTACTTC
CDR3 protein: CASSLDLAGEVMAYEQYF

clone size: NA
D gene: NA
J gene: TRBJ2-2
V gene: TRBV18
CDR3 DNA: TGTGCCAGCTCACCACAATCACAGTTCCTCACCGGGGAGCTGTTTTTT
CDR3 protein: CASSPQSQFLTGELFF

clone size: many
D gene: NA
J gene: TRBJ2-7
V gene: TRBV6-1
CDR3 DNA: TGTGCCACGAAACCGCGAGGAACCTCCTACGAGCAGTACTTC
CDR3 protein: CATKPRGTSYEQYF

clone size: few
D gene: NA
J gene: TRBJ2-3
V gene: TRBV7-9
CDR3 DNA: TGTGCCAGCAGCTCCCGGACTCCCAAGCCAGATACGCAGTATTTT
CDR3 protein: CASSSRTPKPDTQYF

clone size: many
D gene: NA
J gene: TRBJ2-1
V gene: TRBV3-1
CDR3 DNA: TGTGCCAGCAGCCAAGACCCCCCTTCCAATGAGCAGTTCTTC
CDR3 protein: CASSQDPPSNEQFF

clone size: NA
D gene: TRBD2
J gene: TRBJ2-2
V gene: TRBV7-9
CDR3 DNA: TGTGCCAGCAGCTCGGCCCTTGGCGGGAGATGGGCCGGGGAGCTGTTTTTT
CDR3 protein: CASSSALGGRWAGELFF

clone size: NA
D gene: NA
J gene: TRBJ2-5
V gene: TRBV10-3
CDR3 DNA: TGTGCCATCAGTGACCCGGGGGCAGGGTGGGGGCAAGAGACCCAGTACTTC
CDR3 protein: CAISDPGAGWGQETQYF

clone size: many
D gene: TRBD2
J gene: TRBJ2-3
V gene: TRBV5-1
CDR3 DNA: TGCGCCAGCAGCTTGGAGGGTAGCGGGAACTTAGATACGCAGTATTTT
CDR3 protein: CASSLEGSGNLDTQYF

clone size: many
D gene: TRBD2
J gene: TRBJ2-1
V gene: TRBV11-2
CDR3 DNA: TGTGCCAGCAGCTTAGGACTAGCGGGCTGGAGGAGCTCCTACAATGAGCAGTTCTTC
CDR3 protein: CASSLGLAGWRSSYNEQFF

clone size: few
D gene: NA
J gene: TRBJ2-7
V gene: TRBV20-1
CDR3 DNA: TGCAGTGCAACAGGGAGGAACTACGAGCAGTACTTC
CDR3 protein: CSATGRNYEQYF

clone size: many
D gene: NA
J gene: TRBJ2-1
V gene: TRBV29-1
CDR3 DNA: TGCAGCGTCACCACAGGGCTCTATGAGCAGTTCTTC
CDR3 protein: CSVTTGLYEQFF

clone size: NA
D gene: TRBD2
J gene: TRBJ2-1
V gene: TRBV28
CDR3 DNA: TGTGCCAGCAGTTTGTCACTAGCGGGAGGGAGCAATGAGCAGTTCTTC
CDR3 protein: CASSLSLAGGSNEQFF

clone size: many
D gene: TRBD1
J gene: TRBJ2-3
V gene: TRBV12-3/TRBV12-4
CDR3 DNA: TGTGCCAGCAGCAAGACAGGGGACCCCACAGATACGCAGTATTTT
CDR3 protein: CASSKTGDPTDTQYF

clone size: NA
D gene: NA
J gene: TRBJ2-7
V gene: TRBV15
CDR3 DNA: TGTGCCACCAGCAGAGATCGTCTGGAGTCCTACGAGCAGTACTTC
CDR3 protein: CATSRDRLESYEQYF

clone size: few
D gene: TRBD1
J gene: TRBJ2-7
V gene: TRBV28
CDR3 DNA: TGTGCCAGCAGTTCCCCCAGGACAGGAAAAGCCTACGAGCAGTACTTC
CDR3 protein: CASSSPRTGKAYEQYF

clone size: few
D gene: NA
J gene: TRBJ2-1
V gene: TRBV29-1
CDR3 DNA: TGCAGCGTTGATTCAGGGGGGGGTGGATACAATGAGCAGTTCTTC
CDR3 protein: CSVDSGGGGYNEQFF

clone size: many
D gene: NA
J gene: TRBJ1-4
V gene: TRBV19
CDR3 DNA: TGTGCCAGTAGTCCCTGGACAGCGAATGAAAAACTGTTTTTT
CDR3 protein: CASSPWTANEKLFF

clone size: many
D gene: NA
J gene: TRBJ2-2
V gene: TRBV27
CDR3 DNA: TGTGCCAGCAGTTTAGGAGTAAGGGATACCGGGGAGCTGTTTTTT
CDR3 protein: CASSLGVRDTGELFF

clone size: many
D gene: TRBD1
J gene: TRBJ2-7
V gene: TRBV20-1
CDR3 DNA: TGCAGTGCTATCAGGGGGAGTCCGTACGAGCAGTACTTC
CDR3 protein: CSAIRGSPYEQYF

clone size: many
D gene: NA
J gene: TRBJ1-1
V gene: TRBV20-1
CDR3 DNA: TGCAGTGCTAGTAGACCGGGACACATGAACACTGAAGCTTTCTTT
CDR3 protein: CSASRPGHMNTEAFF

clone size: few
D gene: NA
J gene: TRBJ2-3
V gene: TRBV7-9
CDR3 DNA: TGTGCCAGCAGCAACAGGGTTCGACCAGATACGCAGTATTTT
CDR3 protein: CASSNRVRPDTQYF

clone size: once
D gene: NA
J gene: TRBJ2-2
V gene: TRBV27
CDR3 DNA: TGTGCCAGCAGTTTTCCAGCAGGTGGATTTGTTGGGGAGCTGTTTTTT
CDR3 protein: CASSFPAGGFVGELFF

clone size: NA
D gene: NA
J gene: TRBJ1-4
V gene: TRBV12-3/TRBV12-4
CDR3 DNA: TGTGCCAGCACCCTAGGGGGTGACGAAAAACTGTTTTTT
CDR3 protein: CASTLGGDEKLFF

clone size: once
D gene: NA
J gene: TRBJ1-5
V gene: TRBV20-1
CDR3 DNA: TGCTGTGCCCAAAACACAGGGCGGTCCTCCAGATATCAGCCCCAGCATTTT
CDR3 protein: CCAQNTGRSSRYQPQHF

clone size: few
D gene: NA
J gene: TRBJ1-1
V gene: TRBV5-1
CDR3 DNA: TGCGCCAGCAGCTTGTTGGGCCCGGGGGCTTTCTTT
CDR3 protein: CASSLLGPGAFF

clone size: many
D gene: NA
J gene: TRBJ1-5
V gene: TRBV15
CDR3 DNA: TGTGCCACCAGCAAGTACAGGAATCAGCCCCAGCATTTT
CDR3 protein: CATSKYRNQPQHF

clone size: few
D gene: NA
J gene: TRBJ1-3
V gene: TRBV20-1
CDR3 DNA: TGCAGTGCTAGAGCAGGCGCCCGTGGAAACACCATATATTTT
CDR3 protein: CSARAGARGNTIYF

clone size: many
D gene: NA
J gene: TRBJ2-3
V gene: TRBV7-9
CDR3 DNA: TGTGCCAGCAGCCTCCCCCTGGCAGATACGCAGTATTTT
CDR3 protein: CASSLPLADTQYF

clone size: many
D gene: NA
J gene: TRBJ1-2
V gene: TRBV9
CDR3 DNA: TGTGCCAGCAGCGTGGGGAGTGGACCGTACTATGGCTACACCTTC
CDR3 protein: CASSVGSGPYYGYTF

clone size: many
D gene: TRBD1
J gene: TRBJ1-5
V gene: TRBV5-1
CDR3 DNA: TGCGCCAGCAGCTTAGGGACTGGGACAGGGAATCAGCCCCAGCATTTT
CDR3 protein: CASSLGTGTGNQPQHF

clone size: NA
D gene: TRBD1
J gene: TRBJ2-1
V gene: TRBV12-3/TRBV12-4
CDR3 DNA: TGTGCCAGCAGTTTGTCCGGGACAGGACTCCGCGAGCAGTTCTTC
CDR3 protein: CASSLSGTGLREQFF